This is a list of T cell receptor beta chains from one sample in a study of cytomegalovirus exposure and HLA in healthy donors. Profiling relied on immunoSEQ multiplex PCR, and the TCRdb table lists in-frame clones only, not all of them. The sample contains 130,000 or so clones, roughly 79% of which appear only once. Sequenced sample: PBMCs. These receptors were obtained from a woman aged 18-29 years in good health and CMV-seronegative. Each CDR3 is given with its conserved first and last residue. Each record gives: clone size, D gene, J gene, V gene, CDR3 protein, CDR3 DNA. The D gene is left open where the match is weak. Only part of the rows carry a size: once, few, many, or a class if the clone is expanded.

clone size: once
D gene: TRBD1
J gene: TRBJ1-1
V gene: TRBV19
CDR3 protein: CASRGGQLNTEAFF
CDR3 DNA: TGTGCCAGTAGGGGGGGACAGCTGAACACTGAAGCTTTCTTT

clone size: NA
D gene: NA
J gene: TRBJ1-2
V gene: TRBV15
CDR3 protein: CATSRDLQAGYTF
CDR3 DNA: TGTGCCACCAGCAGAGATCTACAGGCTGGCTACACCTTC

clone size: NA
D gene: NA
J gene: TRBJ2-7
V gene: TRBV2
CDR3 protein: CASSETRGEQYF
CDR3 DNA: TGTGCCAGCAGTGAGACCAGAGGCGAGCAGTACTTC

clone size: NA
D gene: NA
J gene: TRBJ1-1
V gene: TRBV9
CDR3 protein: CASSFGGPEAFF
CDR3 DNA: TGTGCCAGCAGCTTCGGGGGGCCTGAAGCTTTCTTT

clone size: NA
D gene: NA
J gene: TRBJ2-7
V gene: TRBV27
CDR3 protein: CASSRWGDGNEQYF
CDR3 DNA: TGTGCCAGCAGCCGGTGGGGGGATGGGAACGAGCAGTACTTC

clone size: NA
D gene: TRBD2
J gene: TRBJ2-1
V gene: TRBV30
CDR3 protein: CAWTFRGSGAYNEQFF
CDR3 DNA: TGTGCCTGGACTTTTAGGGGTAGCGGGGCGTACAATGAGCAGTTCTTC

clone size: NA
D gene: TRBD2
J gene: TRBJ2-2
V gene: TRBV7-9
CDR3 protein: CASSLPSGSNTGELFF
CDR3 DNA: TGTGCCAGCAGCTTACCCAGCGGGAGTAACACCGGGGAGCTGTTTTTT

clone size: NA
D gene: NA
J gene: TRBJ2-1
V gene: TRBV15
CDR3 protein: CATSRDLWASENEQFF
CDR3 DNA: TGTGCCACCAGCAGAGATCTCTGGGCTAGCGAAAACGAGCAGTTCTTC

clone size: NA
D gene: NA
J gene: TRBJ2-1
V gene: TRBV7-2
CDR3 protein: CASIRERDNEQFF
CDR3 DNA: TGTGCCAGCATCCGGGAAAGGGACAATGAGCAGTTCTTC

clone size: NA
D gene: TRBD2
J gene: TRBJ2-7
V gene: TRBV27
CDR3 protein: CASSLSGEGPYYEQYF
CDR3 DNA: TGTGCCAGCAGTTTATCGGGGGAGGGCCCCTACTACGAGCAGTACTTC

clone size: NA
D gene: TRBD2
J gene: TRBJ2-1
V gene: TRBV7-9
CDR3 protein: CASSLYGRASLYNEQFF
CDR3 DNA: TGTGCCAGCAGCTTGTACGGGAGGGCCTCCCTCTACAATGAGCAGTTCTTC

clone size: few
D gene: NA
J gene: TRBJ2-1
V gene: TRBV5-1
CDR3 protein: CASRAGLVGEQFF
CDR3 DNA: TGCGCCAGCAGAGCAGGGCTCGTCGGTGAGCAGTTCTTC

clone size: NA
D gene: TRBD1
J gene: TRBJ1-1
V gene: TRBV10-3
CDR3 protein: CAISVSGTGGKNTEAFF
CDR3 DNA: TGTGCCATCAGTGTATCCGGGACAGGGGGTAAAAACACTGAAGCTTTCTTT

clone size: NA
D gene: NA
J gene: TRBJ1-3
V gene: TRBV6-5
CDR3 protein: CASSPSKLPGTIYF
CDR3 DNA: TGTGCCAGCAGTCCCTCCAAGCTTCCAGGCACCATATATTTT

clone size: few
D gene: TRBD2
J gene: TRBJ2-7
V gene: TRBV4-2
CDR3 protein: CASSQLAGGDEQYF
CDR3 DNA: TGTGCCAGCAGCCAACTAGCGGGAGGGGACGAGCAGTACTTC

clone size: NA
D gene: TRBD2
J gene: TRBJ2-1
V gene: TRBV9
CDR3 protein: CASSVERTSGMDEQFF
CDR3 DNA: TGTGCCAGCAGCGTAGAGCGGACTAGCGGGATGGATGAGCAGTTCTTC

clone size: NA
D gene: NA
J gene: TRBJ2-7
V gene: TRBV19
CDR3 protein: CASSPGGSVYEQYF
CDR3 DNA: TGTGCCAGTAGCCCTGGAGGCAGTGTCTACGAGCAGTACTTC

clone size: few
D gene: NA
J gene: TRBJ1-2
V gene: TRBV19
CDR3 protein: CASSIVLGHIGGYTF
CDR3 DNA: TGTGCCAGTAGTATAGTTCTGGGACACATAGGAGGCTACACCTTC

clone size: NA
D gene: TRBD1
J gene: TRBJ2-7
V gene: TRBV4-1
CDR3 protein: CASTETTGELNEQYF
CDR3 DNA: TGCGCCAGCACCGAAACGACAGGGGAGTTAAACGAGCAGTACTTC

clone size: NA
D gene: TRBD2
J gene: TRBJ2-1
V gene: TRBV27
CDR3 protein: CASSFEGREGNEQFF
CDR3 DNA: TGTGCCAGCAGTTTTGAGGGCAGGGAGGGCAATGAGCAGTTCTTC

clone size: NA
D gene: TRBD2
J gene: TRBJ2-2
V gene: TRBV5-1
CDR3 protein: CASSLSGGTGELFF
CDR3 DNA: TGCGCCAGCAGCTTGTCGGGGGGAACCGGGGAGCTGTTTTTT

clone size: once
D gene: TRBD1
J gene: TRBJ2-2
V gene: TRBV7-9
CDR3 protein: CASSLANKATGVDTGELFF
CDR3 DNA: TGTGCCAGCAGCTTAGCCAACAAGGCGACAGGGGTTGACACCGGGGAGCTGTTTTTT

clone size: once
D gene: TRBD1
J gene: TRBJ2-7
V gene: TRBV9
CDR3 protein: CASSAGTAFPYEQYF
CDR3 DNA: TGTGCCAGCAGCGCTGGGACAGCCTTTCCCTACGAGCAGTACTTC

clone size: few
D gene: NA
J gene: TRBJ1-1
V gene: TRBV6-1
CDR3 protein: CASTQNTEAFF
CDR3 DNA: TGTGCCAGCACACAGAACACTGAAGCTTTCTTT

clone size: NA
D gene: TRBD2
J gene: TRBJ2-1
V gene: TRBV7-6
CDR3 protein: CASSPASGRFEQFF
CDR3 DNA: TGTGCCAGCAGCCCGGCTAGCGGGAGGTTCGAGCAGTTCTTC

clone size: many
D gene: TRBD2
J gene: TRBJ2-7
V gene: TRBV27
CDR3 protein: CAAGAGAYEQYF
CDR3 DNA: TGCGCGGCAGGAGCGGGGGCTTACGAGCAGTACTTC

clone size: NA
D gene: NA
J gene: TRBJ2-7
V gene: TRBV9
CDR3 protein: CASSLSGERSNRYEQYF
CDR3 DNA: TGTGCCAGCAGCCTAAGCGGCGAGCGCTCGAATCGCTACGAGCAGTACTTC

clone size: once
D gene: TRBD2
J gene: TRBJ2-1
V gene: TRBV19
CDR3 protein: CASSIDKAGGVYNEQFF
CDR3 DNA: TGTGCCAGTAGTATAGATAAGGCGGGAGGGGTGTACAATGAGCAGTTCTTC

clone size: NA
D gene: NA
J gene: TRBJ1-1
V gene: TRBV18
CDR3 protein: CASSPRQNTEAFF
CDR3 DNA: TGTGCCAGCTCACCACGACAGAACACTGAAGCTTTCTTT

clone size: once
D gene: TRBD2
J gene: TRBJ2-1
V gene: TRBV29-1
CDR3 protein: CSLWTSGSVYNEQFF
CDR3 DNA: TGCAGCTTGTGGACTAGCGGGAGTGTCTACAATGAGCAGTTCTTC

clone size: NA
D gene: NA
J gene: TRBJ1-2
V gene: TRBV7-8
CDR3 protein: CASSLKGNYDGYTF
CDR3 DNA: TGTGCCAGCAGCTTAAAGGGGAATTACGATGGCTACACCTTC

clone size: once
D gene: NA
J gene: TRBJ2-2
V gene: TRBV7-8
CDR3 protein: CASSLFGRASSSVGELFF
CDR3 DNA: TGTGCCAGCAGCTTATTTGGCCGAGCGAGTTCCAGTGTCGGGGAGCTGTTTTTT

clone size: NA
D gene: NA
J gene: TRBJ2-7
V gene: TRBV4-1
CDR3 protein: CASSQGGGPGEQYF
CDR3 DNA: TGCGCCAGCAGTCAAGGGGGAGGGCCTGGCGAGCAGTACTTC

clone size: NA
D gene: NA
J gene: TRBJ2-1
V gene: TRBV25-1
CDR3 protein: CASSGQRGYNEQFF
CDR3 DNA: TGTGCCAGCAGTGGGCAACGGGGCTACAATGAGCAGTTCTTC

clone size: NA
D gene: TRBD1
J gene: TRBJ1-2
V gene: TRBV5-1
CDR3 protein: CVSSLVPPGQGAHGYTF
CDR3 DNA: TGCGTCAGCAGCTTGGTCCCCCCGGGACAGGGAGCCCATGGCTACACCTTC

clone size: NA
D gene: TRBD2
J gene: TRBJ2-3
V gene: TRBV28
CDR3 protein: CASSLEVASGRLQSSTDTQYF
CDR3 DNA: TGTGCCAGCAGTTTAGAGGTGGCTAGCGGGAGGCTCCAGTCTAGCACAGATACGCAGTATTTT

clone size: NA
D gene: TRBD2
J gene: TRBJ2-7
V gene: TRBV7-6
CDR3 protein: CASSSGEGPYEQYF
CDR3 DNA: TGTGCCAGCAGCTCCGGGGAGGGACCTTACGAGCAGTACTTC